This T cell receptor beta chain was identified during a study of blood T cells in healthy people across ages. Trimming took 5 bases from V and 8 from J; bases not matched to a gene: 6. This CDR3 contains 13 residues. For the second PCR, which ran for roughly 7 to 11 cycles, a sample-barcoded 5' primer and a J-beta primer mix were used. MiXCR, run by TCRdb on the 5' RACE reads, gives a single entry per CDR3 protein. Of 650,000 to 800,000 distinct CDR3 sequences listed, under 45% are singletons. This clonotype showed up just a few times. The clonotype comes from a man between 60 and 75 years old in good health. What was sequenced was blood. The chain links TRBV12-3 or TRBV12-4 to TRBJ1-2, with 9 nucleotides matching TRBD1. The CDR3: CASSKQGARGYTF. The CDR3, as DNA: TGTGCCAGCAGTAAACAGGGGGCGCGGGGCTACACCTTC.